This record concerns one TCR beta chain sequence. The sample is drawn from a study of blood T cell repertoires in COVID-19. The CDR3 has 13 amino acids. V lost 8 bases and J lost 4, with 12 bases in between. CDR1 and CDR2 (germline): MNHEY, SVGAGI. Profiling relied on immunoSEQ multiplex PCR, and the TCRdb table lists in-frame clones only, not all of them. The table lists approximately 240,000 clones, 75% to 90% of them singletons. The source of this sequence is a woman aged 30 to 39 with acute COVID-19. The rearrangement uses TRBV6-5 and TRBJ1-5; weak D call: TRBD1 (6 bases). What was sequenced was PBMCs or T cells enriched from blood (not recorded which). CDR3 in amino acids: CASWGGRNQPQHF. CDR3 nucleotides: TGTGCCAGCTGGGGGGGCAGGAATCAGCCCCAGCATTTT.